These 7 T cell receptor beta chains came from one sample sequenced in a study of T-cell reconstitution after alpha-beta-depleted transplantation in children (dated by TCRdb to 2016 to 2017). Libraries were constructed by PCR. The data were produced on an Illumina HiSeq 2500. TCR library preparation used molecular barcoding, with unique molecular identifiers applied to normalize quantification of the TCRbeta repertoire. Starting from the raw public reads, TCRdb applied fastp trimming at Q25, assembled clones with MiXCR and retained in-frame beta chains. CDR3 protein duplicates are merged, each entry listing the most common genes and DNA. For this sample there are 230,000 or so distinct CDR3 sequences; roughly a tenth appear just once. Jointly, the top ten make up about 5% of the sample. The specimen was PBMCs from the stem cell graft donor, collected from the stem cell graft. These TCRs come from a human donor who donated a stem cell graft to a child with SCID.

This clonotype occurred many times. V is TRBV20-1 and J is TRBJ1-1; the D is unclear. Looked up from germline, CDR1 is DFQATT and CDR2 is SNEGSKA (reference sequence). The CDR3 spans 13 residues. Trimming shortened V by 4 bases and J by 2 bases, and 11 bases separated the two germline ends. The CDR3 protein is CSAIRGGNTEAFF. Written as DNA, the CDR3 is TGCAGTGCTATCAGAGGCGGAAACACTGAAGCTTTCTTT.

At least ten counts were recorded for this clonotype. The V gene is TRBV12-3 or TRBV12-4, the J gene TRBJ1-1, with D possibly being TRBD1 (5 bases). The CDR3 covers 14 residues. V lost 6 bases and J 7 bases, leaving 18 bases between the germline ends. This CDR3 is CASRLSGVGGEAFF. CDR3 sequence (DNA): TGTGCCAGCAGGCTCTCGGGCGTCGGGGGTGAAGCTTTCTTT.

The table lists this clonotype with many counts. The chain combines TRBV10-3 with TRBJ2-5; maybe TRBD1 (6 bases). Per the germline V gene, CDR1 is ENHRY and CDR2 is SYGVKD. Trimming removed 4 bases from V and 2 bases from J, with 8 bases in between. This CDR3 is built from 13 residues. CDR3 sequence (DNA): TGTGCCATCAGTGGGACAGAACAAGAGACCCAGTACTTC. Translating it yields CAISGTEQETQYF.

In its sample, this clonotype was seen many times. The J gene is TRBJ2-5, the V gene TRBV5-1; D is perhaps TRBD2 (5 bases). In germline, CDR1 is SGHRS, CDR2 YFSETQ. The CDR3 contains 14 residues. Trimming removed 1 base from V and 1 base from J, with 8 bases in between. CDR3 in amino acids: CASSLREGQETQYF. As DNA, the CDR3 is TGCGCCAGCAGCTTGAGAGAGGGCCAAGAGACCCAGTACTTC.

This clonotype was recorded at least ten times. The gene calls are TRBV7-2 and TRBJ1-5, with D perhaps TRBD1 (5 bases). Germline CDR1 reads SGHTA; CDR2 reads FQGNSA. Trimming shortened V by 6 bases and J by 7 bases, and 19 bases separated the two germline ends. The CDR3 sequence is 15 residues long. Here the CDR3 DNA reads TGTGCCAGCAGTTACCAAAGGGGAGAGGGGCAGCCCCAGCATTTT. Translating gives CASSYQRGEGQPQHF.

The V gene is TRBV29-1, the J gene TRBJ2-1; D may be TRBD2 (6 bases). The CDR3 extends over 13 amino acids. Germline CDR1 reads SQVTM; CDR2 reads ANQGSEA. Deletions cut 4 bases from V and 8 bases from J, with 15 bases between. CDR3 nucleotide sequence: TGCAGCGTTGTGTGGCGGGGCGTTCATGAGCAGTTCTTC. Protein sequence: CSVVWRGVHEQFF.

The chain uses TRBV3-1 and TRBJ2-1; 9 bases align to TRBD2. V lost 7 bases to trimming and J lost 5 bases; unmatched junction nucleotides: 15. The CDR3 sequence is 17 residues long. CDR1 and CDR2 from the germline V gene are LGHDT and YNNKEL (reference sequence). CDR3 in amino acids: CASTKDGGAGGHNEQFF. The CDR3 coding sequence is TGTGCCAGCACCAAAGATGGCGGAGCGGGGGGCCACAATGAGCAGTTCTTC.